Shown below are 28 T cell receptor beta chains from a single sample sequenced in a study of vaccination and CD4 T cells after COVID-19. Their antigens are not known. Treatment in this sample: approximately 9-day PBMC culture with coronavirus spike peptide pools or control peptides (ViraFEST assay). Cultured CD4+ T-cell DNA underwent Oncomine TCR Beta short-read sequencing. One entry per CDR3 protein results from TCRdb running MiXCR on the PCR reads. The table has about 16,000 distinct CDR3 sequences, 54% seen once. The sequences come from CD4+ T cells from blood, cultured in vitro, collected before SARS-CoV-2 vaccination. Receptors originate from a human donor who had recovered from COVID-19.

This clonotype was observed a few times. The J gene is TRBJ1-2, the V gene TRBV20-1; the match to TRBD1 covers 9 bases. Germline CDR1 is DFQATT and CDR2 is SNEGSKA (reference sequence). Unmatched junction bases numbered 13, after V lost 6 bases and J lost 5 bases. CDR3 length equals 15 residues. CDR3 in DNA: TGCAGTGCGCCCGGTCGGGGACAGGGTCATTATGGCTACACCTTC. Residues: CSAPGRGQGHYGYTF.

CDR3 sequence (DNA): TGTGCCAGCAGCACCCCCCCCGGGACAGGGGGCTTCCACGAGCAGTACTTC. Amino acid sequence: CASSTPPGTGGFHEQYF. The chain joins TRBV5-4 to TRBJ2-7; TRBD1 agrees at 12 bases. V lost 4 bases to trimming and J lost 5 bases; unmatched junction nucleotides: 13. CDR1 is SGHNT and CDR2 is YYREEE in the germline V gene (reference sequence). CDR3 length equals 17 residues. The whole variable domain, filled in from reference TRBV5-4 and TRBJ2-7, reads ETGVTQSPTHLIKTRGQQVTLRCSSQSGHNTVSWYQQALGQGPQFIFQYYREEENGRGNFPPRFSGLQFPNYSSELNVNALELDDSALYLCASSTPPGTGGFHEQYFGPGTRLTVT.

This sequence joins TRBV6-5 and TRBJ1-6, with 8 bases that match TRBD1. From germline, CDR1 is MNHEY and CDR2 SVGAGI. This CDR3 has 18 residues. Unmatched junction bases numbered 12, after V lost 4 bases and J lost 4 bases. The CDR3: CASSSDLRGPYYNSPLHF. The CDR3 coding sequence is TGTGCCAGCAGTTCCGACCTCAGGGGGCCCTATTATAATTCACCCCTCCACTTT.

The genes are TRBV4-1 and TRBJ1-6, with 7 positions matching TRBD1. The CDR3 loop spans 16 amino acids. V lost 3 bases to trimming and J lost 7 bases; unmatched junction nucleotides: 9. Germline CDR1 is MGHRA and CDR2 is YSYEKL. DNA of the CDR3: TGCGCCAGCAGCCATCCGGGACAGCGTGGAAATTCACCCCTCCACTTT. Translating it yields CASSHPGQRGNSPLHF.

This clonotype was observed a handful of times. The chain is built from TRBV7-6 and TRBJ2-5; D unclear. The CDR3 contains 14 residues. Germline CDR1 and CDR2: SGHVS and FNYEAQ. Trimming stripped 1 base from V and 1 base from J, with 7 bases between. CDR3: CASSLEPFQETQYF. Here the CDR3 DNA reads TGTGCCAGCAGCTTAGAGCCATTCCAAGAGACCCAGTACTTC.

This clonotype came up a few times. This chain connects TRBV24-1 to TRBJ2-2; TRBD1 aligns across 8 bases. Looked up from germline, CDR1 is KGHDR and CDR2 is SFDVKD. CDR3 length: 17 residues. The J segment lost 1 base and the V segment lost 3 bases, leaving 6 bases of the junction unmatched. The CDR3 protein is CATSDPPGQVNTGELFF. In nucleotides, the CDR3 is TGTGCCACCAGTGATCCGCCGGGACAGGTGAACACCGGGGAGCTGTTTTTT.

The chain joins TRBV6-1 to TRBJ1-2, with D uncertain. Germline CDR1 reads MNHNS; CDR2 reads SASEGT. V was clipped by 9 bases and J by 1 base, with 18 bases between them. This CDR3 contains 15 residues. CDR3 in amino acids: CASCLDPRNNYGYTF. As DNA, the CDR3 is TGTGCCAGTTGTTTGGACCCTCGGAATAACTATGGCTACACCTTC.

CDR3 protein: CARPIEPQHF. The CDR3 region has the DNA TGCGCCAGGCCAATAGAGCCCCAGCATTTT. The rearrangement joins TRBV10-1 to TRBJ1-5; D is ambiguous. The CDR3 runs to 10 residues. Trimming removed 9 bases from V and 8 bases from J, with 8 bases in between. Germline V gives CDR1 WNHNN, CDR2 SYGVQD (reference sequence).

This chain joins TRBV6-5 and TRBJ1-6, with unresolved D. Germline V gene lookup returns CDR1 MNHEY and CDR2 SVGAGI. The ends were cut back, 0 bases at V and 11 bases at J, with 11 bases in the middle. The CDR3 consists of 14 residues. CDR3 loop: CASSYSGKNTPLHF. CDR3 nucleotide sequence: TGTGCCAGCAGTTACTCTGGCAAAAATACACCCCTCCACTTT.

This clonotype was picked up a small number of times. The chain is built from TRBV7-8 and TRBJ2-4; D is undetermined. Germline values: CDR1 SGHVS, CDR2 FQNEAQ. The CDR3 contains 13 residues. V lost 5 bases and J lost 9, with 14 bases in between. The CDR3 DNA is TGTGCCAGCAGCCCACTGCGACAAGGCATTCAGTACTTC. It specifies CASSPLRQGIQYF. Variable domain in full (rest from reference TRBV7-8 and TRBJ2-4): GAGVSQSPRYKVAKRGQDVALRCDPISGHVSLFWYQQALGQGPEFLTYFQNEAQLDKSGLPSDRFFAERPEGSVSTLKIQRTQQEDSAVYLCASSPLRQGIQYFGAGTRLSVL.

The chain is built from TRBV20-1 and TRBJ2-7; 7 bases match TRBD2. The germline gives CDR1 DFQATT, CDR2 SNEGSKA (reference sequence). V was pared by 1 base and J by 3 bases, with 6 bases of the junction left unmatched. The CDR3 consists of 14 residues. The CDR3: CSARGAGALYEQYF. CDR3 in DNA: TGCAGTGCTAGAGGGGCGGGAGCCCTCTACGAGCAGTACTTC.

This sequence joins TRBV6-1 and TRBJ2-1, with no clear D. In germline, CDR1 is MNHNS, CDR2 SASEGT. The germline V and J ends were trimmed by 6 bases and 8 bases, with 14 bases remaining between them. This CDR3 has 13 amino acids. The CDR3 loop is CASRGSGTYEQFF. The CDR3 nucleotides are TGTGCCAGCAGGGGGTCGGGCACCTATGAGCAGTTCTTC.

The CDR3 reads CSARAETGVNSPLHF. CDR3 coding DNA: TGCAGTGCTAGGGCCGAGACAGGGGTTAATTCACCCCTCCACTTT. This chain links TRBV20-1 with TRBJ1-6; 8 nucleotides align to TRBD1. The V segment lost 3 bases and the J segment 6 bases; nucleotides outside the gene matches: 7. CDR3 size: 15 residues. Germline CDR1 DFQATT, CDR2 SNEGSKA (reference sequence).

This clonotype was picked up a small number of times. The gene calls are TRBV6-1 and TRBJ2-7, with D possibly matching TRBD2 (7 bases). V was shortened by 8 bases and J by 0 bases, with 14 bases between the two germline ends. From germline, CDR1 is MNHNS and CDR2 SASEGT. This CDR3 is 14 amino acids long. CDR3 protein: CASQSGGHSYEQYF. The CDR3 DNA is TGTGCCAGCCAATCCGGGGGGCACTCCTACGAGCAGTACTTC.

This clonotype showed up just a few times. V is TRBV6-5 and J is TRBJ1-1, with a weak D call TRBD1 (6 bases). Germline CDR1 and CDR2: MNHEY and SVGAGI. Trimming took 2 bases from V and 1 from J, leaving 8 bases between them. CDR3 length: 14 residues. As DNA, the CDR3 is TGTGCCAGCAGTTACAACAGGGCGAACACTGAAGCTTTCTTT. This translates into CASSYNRANTEAFF.

The chain uses TRBV29-1 and TRBJ2-5, with D hard to call. Germline assignment: CDR1 SQVTM and CDR2 ANQGSEA. Trimming stripped 3 bases from V and 0 bases from J, with 5 bases between. The CDR3 has 12 amino acids. Written as DNA, the CDR3 is TGCAGCGTTGAGAGGAACCAAGAGACCCAGTACTTC. It is translated as CSVERNQETQYF.

This chain joins TRBV30 and TRBJ1-5; D possibly corresponds to TRBD1 (5 bases). Germline lookup yields CDR1 GTSNPN and CDR2 SVGIG (reference sequence). The germline V and J ends were trimmed by 1 base and 7 bases, with 11 bases remaining between them. This CDR3 comprises 13 residues. CDR3 sequence reads: CAWSDPGIQPQHF. In nucleotides, the CDR3 is TGTGCCTGGAGTGACCCAGGGATACAGCCCCAGCATTTT.

This clonotype was observed a few times. The chain joins TRBV19 to TRBJ1-5; D is perhaps TRBD1 (5 bases). Trimming removed 6 bases at V and 9 bases at J, with 18 bases between. CDR3 length: 14 residues. From germline, CDR1 is LNHDA and CDR2 SQIVND (reference sequence). CDR3 residues: CASSIQGSSWPQHF. CDR3 DNA: TGTGCCAGTAGCATTCAGGGATCCTCGTGGCCCCAGCATTTT.

This clonotype came up a few times. V is TRBV6-5 and J is TRBJ1-2; maybe TRBD1 (5 bases). The CDR3 has 15 residues. CDR1 is MNHEY, CDR2 SVGAGI, per germline. Trimming cost V 2 bases and J 7 bases, with 17 bases left between them. The CDR3 loop reads CASSYRQLRGGGYTF. The CDR3 DNA sequence: TGTGCCAGCAGTTACCGACAGCTAAGAGGCGGTGGCTACACCTTC.

This chain uses TRBV7-8 with TRBJ2-2, with 8 bases aligning to TRBD2. CDR1 is SGHVS, CDR2 FQNEAQ, per germline. Unmatched junction bases numbered 7, after V lost 2 bases and J lost 5 bases. The CDR3 totals 16 residues. The CDR3 DNA follows: TGTGCCAGCAGCTTATGGGCAGCGGGAGAGACCGGGGAGCTGTTTTTT. As protein: CASSLWAAGETGELFF.

This clonotype came up a few times. The chain couples TRBV19 to TRBJ2-2; perhaps TRBD2 as D (5 bases). Germline loops: CDR1 LNHDA, CDR2 SQIVND (reference sequence). Trimming stripped 0 bases from V and 4 bases from J, with 9 bases between. CDR3 size: 15 residues. This CDR3 reads CASSIERAGTGELFF. CDR3 in DNA: TGTGCCAGTAGTATAGAGAGGGCGGGCACCGGGGAGCTGTTTTTT.

In this sample, this clonotype turned up a few times. The chain recombines TRBV6-1 with TRBJ2-3; D call uncertain. Trimming took off 6 bases at V and 1 base at J, with 11 bases between the two ends. This CDR3 comprises 14 residues. From germline, CDR1 is MNHNS and CDR2 SASEGT. The CDR3 DNA reads as TGTGCCAGCAGACGACCAGGTGGCACAGATACGCAGTATTTT. It translates to CASRRPGGTDTQYF.

This clonotype was detected only a few times. This chain uses TRBV11-3 with TRBJ2-7, with D perhaps TRBD2 (5 bases). The V gene's germline CDR1 is SGHNT and CDR2 YENEEA. This CDR3 spans 13 amino acids. V gave up 6 bases and J gave up 5 bases, with 14 bases separating them. DNA for the CDR3: TGTGCCAGCAGTTCAAACCGGGGAGACGAGCAGTACTTC. The encoded protein is CASSSNRGDEQYF.

This clonotype appeared a few times. The CDR3 nucleotides read TGTGCCAGCAGTTCGGACCTAGCCGGGGAGCTGTTTTTT. Encoded protein: CASSSDLAGELFF. This chain uses TRBV28 with TRBJ2-2, with D uncertain. The germline V gene has CDR1 MDHEN and CDR2 SYDVKM. The ends were cut back, 4 bases at V and 6 bases at J, with 9 bases in the middle. CDR3 length: 13 amino acids.

The J gene is TRBJ2-5, the V gene TRBV6-1; TRBD2 might be the D (7 bases). Germline CDR1 and CDR2: MNHNS and SASEGT. CDR3 length equals 12 residues. V shed 7 bases and J shed 4 bases, with 10 bases lying between them. As DNA, the CDR3 is TGTGCCAGCATGGGAGGGGGAGAGACCCAGTACTTC. This translates into CASMGGGETQYF.

The J gene is TRBJ2-7, the V gene TRBV19, with 13 nucleotides matching TRBD2. The V and J ends lost 5 bases and 6 bases, in that order; junction bases with no gene match: 7. This CDR3 spans 15 amino acids. Germline-derived CDR1 and CDR2 are LNHDA and SQIVND (reference sequence). For the CDR3, the DNA is TGTGCCAGTAGTGTTGGACTAGCGGGAGCCTCCGAGCAGTACTTC. This gives the protein CASSVGLAGASEQYF.

This chain connects TRBV18 to TRBJ1-5; D call uncertain. This CDR3 contains 12 residues. Germline CDR1 reads KGHSH; CDR2 reads LQKENI. With 5 bases removed from V and 4 bases from J, the gap between germline ends came to 6 bases. The CDR3 protein is CASSMANQPQHF. In DNA, the CDR3 is TGTGCCAGCTCAATGGCAAATCAGCCCCAGCATTTT.

This CDR3 reads CSVESPQGVNEQFF. The CDR3 coding sequence is TGCAGCGTTGAAAGCCCGCAAGGGGTCAATGAGCAGTTCTTC. The gene calls are TRBV29-1 and TRBJ2-1, with D maybe TRBD1 (5 bases). The germline gives CDR1 SQVTM, CDR2 ANQGSEA. V was trimmed by 2 bases and J by 6 bases, leaving 14 bases between them. The CDR3 totals 14 residues.